This T cell receptor beta chain originates from a study of blood T cell repertoires in COVID-19. In the study overall: Sample material is recorded as cDNA or gDNA derived from T cells, B-cell-depleted T cells, or PBMCs.

Authors' data handling: From reference gene primer amplification, estimates of nucleated cell counts were derived. Libraries were prepared by immunoSEQ multiplex PCR; TCRdb keeps only in-frame clonotypes and omits some of them. Clone size and V and J calls were adopted from that table, with D and trimming inferred from the DNA. This sample has under 250,000 clones, with roughly 85% found just once. CDR1 and CDR2 from the germline V gene are DFQATT and SNEGSKA (reference sequence). V was trimmed by 5 bases and J by 9 bases, leaving 13 bases between them. The CDR3 loop spans 11 amino acids. This TCR was sampled from a man aged 45-65 years who had recovered from COVID-19. Source material: peripheral blood. The chain uses TRBV20-1 and TRBJ2-5; tentative D call: TRBD2 (6 bases). CDR3 in amino acids: CSAPLPGAQYF. The CDR3 DNA reads TGCAGTGCTCCCCTACCGGGAGCCCAGTACTTC.